The next 30 T cell receptor beta chains were all read from a single sample in a study of cytomegalovirus exposure and HLA in healthy donors. The method was immunoSEQ multiplex PCR; TCRdb's version includes in-frame clones alone and lacks a portion of them. Among fewer than 120,000 clones, about nine tenths were seen once, and the ten largest hold around 1.8%. Sequencing was performed on PBMCs. Receptors originate from a woman between 18 and 29 years old in good health and CMV-seronegative.

As concerns this clone: One end of the junction is discordant with germline, which a read error may explain. V gene TRBV29-1 combines with J gene TRBJ1-2, with D possibly being TRBD1 (6 bases). Germline V gene lookup returns CDR1 SQVTM and CDR2 ANQGSEA. The CDR3 sequence is 11 residues long. CDR3 loop: CSVMGQGLLSF. The CDR3 DNA reads TGCAGCGTTATGGGGCAGGGGCTCTTATCCTTC.

This clone was picked up a small number of times. This sequence joins TRBV12-2 and TRBJ1-2; the tabulated D call, TRBD1, remains unverified against the DNA. TRBV12-2 has pseudogene status. The CDR3 runs to 17 residues. The CDR3 sequence is CASFPGHCWGSNYGYTF. CDR3 sequence (DNA): TGTGCAAGCTTCCCGGGACATTGCTGGGGCTCTAACTATGGCTACACCTTC.

The chain is built from TRBV6-1 and TRBJ1-3; D is uncertain. The CDR3 covers 14 residues. The germline V gene encodes CDR1 MNHNS and CDR2 SASEGT. Trimming removed 6 bases from V and 0 bases from J, with 9 bases in between. Written as DNA, the CDR3 is TGTGCCAGCAGGATCGGTCCCTCTGGAAACACCATATATTTT. Its protein is CASRIGPSGNTIYF.

The CDR3 DNA follows: TGTGCCAGTAGGATTAGCGGGGGGGCGATCAATGAGCAGTTCTTC. It translates to CASRISGGAINEQFF. The V gene is TRBV19, the J gene TRBJ2-1; TRBD2 matches 11 bases. From germline, CDR1 is LNHDA and CDR2 SQIVND (reference sequence). The ends lost 6 bases at V and 6 bases at J; junction bases unmatched: 7. The CDR3 is 15 residues long.

Written as DNA, the CDR3 is TGCGCCAGCAGCTTGGGGGGGCTGAACGAGCAGTACTTC. Protein product: CASSLGGLNEQYF. This chain links TRBV5-1 with TRBJ2-7, with D possibly matching TRBD1 (6 bases). CDR1 and CDR2 (germline): SGHRS, YFSETQ. CDR3 length equals 13 residues. V lost 0 bases and J 5 bases, leaving 9 bases between the germline ends.

V usage is TRBV30 and J usage is TRBJ2-7, with D possibly matching TRBD2 (6 bases). V lost 0 bases, J lost 3 bases, and 15 bases lay in between. The CDR3 extends over 15 amino acids. CDR1 is GTSNPN, CDR2 SVGIG, per germline (reference sequence). The CDR3 reads CAWSVGEASIYEQYF. CDR3 nucleotides: TGTGCCTGGAGTGTAGGGGAGGCTAGCATCTACGAGCAGTACTTC.

The sample holds a few counts of this clone. The chain carries TRBV29-1 and TRBJ2-7; maybe TRBD1 (5 bases). The CDR3 is made up of 12 amino acids. V dropped 7 bases and J dropped 7 bases, with 17 bases sitting between them. Per germline, CDR1 SQVTM and CDR2 ANQGSEA. The CDR3 region has the DNA TGCAGCGCCCGACAGAGCGTGGGGGAGCAGTACTTC. Translated: CSARQSVGEQYF.

This chain links TRBV7-8 with TRBJ1-4; possible D gene TRBD1, 6 bases. CDR1 is SGHVS and CDR2 is FQNEAQ in the germline V gene. The CDR3 is made up of 14 amino acids. Trimming removed 5 bases from V and 7 bases from J, with 14 bases in between. CDR3 in amino acids: CASSAGVFGEKLFF. CDR3 sequence (DNA): TGTGCCAGCAGCGCAGGGGTATTCGGTGAAAAACTGTTTTTT.

The genes are TRBV27 and TRBJ2-5, with D perhaps TRBD2 (6 bases). Per germline, CDR1 MNHEY and CDR2 SMNVEV (reference sequence). This CDR3 contains 16 residues. V shed 3 bases and J shed 1 base, with 15 bases lying between them. The CDR3 DNA is TGTGCCAGCAGTTTGTCGGGGGACGGGCGCCAAGAGACCCAGTACTTC. Its protein product is CASSLSGDGRQETQYF.

This sequence joins TRBV27 and TRBJ1-1; D is perhaps TRBD1 (6 bases). With 2 bases removed from V and 6 bases from J, the gap between germline ends came to 13 bases. The CDR3 contains 14 residues. The V gene's germline CDR1 is MNHEY and CDR2 SMNVEV (reference sequence). This CDR3 reads CASSLLDRSAEAFF. In DNA, the CDR3 is TGTGCCAGCAGTTTACTCGACAGGAGCGCTGAAGCTTTCTTT.

The V and J genes are TRBV6-4 and TRBJ2-2; no definite D call. V was shortened by 2 bases and J by 5 bases, with 6 bases between the two germline ends. CDR1 and CDR2 from the germline V gene are MRHNA and SNTAGT. The CDR3 is made up of 13 amino acids. Here the CDR3 reads CASSDSATGELFF. The CDR3 DNA follows: TGTGCCAGCAGTGACAGCGCGACCGGGGAGCTGTTTTTT.

The sample holds one count of this clone. The chain uses TRBV6-6 and TRBJ1-1, with 10 bases lining up with TRBD1. The CDR3 loop spans 15 amino acids. V lost 7 bases to trimming and J lost 1 base; unmatched junction nucleotides: 6. The germline V gene encodes CDR1 MNHNY and CDR2 SVGAGI (reference sequence). CDR3 protein: CASILGQGENTEAFF. The CDR3 DNA is TGTGCCAGCATCCTCGGACAGGGGGAGAACACTGAAGCTTTCTTT.

The rearrangement joins TRBV7-9 to TRBJ2-7; D is undetermined. Germline V CDR1 and CDR2: SEHNR, FQNEAQ (reference sequence). The CDR3 length is 14 residues. Trimming took 1 base from V and 2 from J, leaving 9 bases between them. The CDR3 nucleotides read TGTGCCAGCAGCTTAGGTGACTTTACCTACGAGCAGTACTTC. Protein sequence: CASSLGDFTYEQYF.

CDR3 protein: CATSRVGVHEKLFF. The CDR3 DNA reads TGTGCCACCAGCAGAGTCGGGGTTCACGAAAAACTGTTTTTT. This chain connects TRBV15 to TRBJ1-4, with no clear D. The length of the CDR3 is 14 residues. V was clipped by 1 base and J by 8 bases, with 11 bases between them. Germline V gene lookup returns CDR1 LNHNV and CDR2 YYDKDF (reference sequence).

In this sample, this clone turned up once. The rearrangement joins TRBV18 to TRBJ2-7; 9 bases align to TRBD2. CDR3 size: 15 residues. Germline V gene lookup returns CDR1 KGHSH and CDR2 LQKENI. Losses at the gene ends were 2 bases for V and 2 bases for J; bases not matched to a gene: 4. This chain's CDR3 is CASSPSLAGPYEQYF. The DNA for the CDR3 is TGTGCCAGCTCACCAAGCCTAGCGGGGCCCTACGAGCAGTACTTC.

The chain carries TRBV2 and TRBJ1-1; D gene uncertain. CDR3 length: 13 amino acids. CDR1 and CDR2 (germline): SNHLY, FYNNEI. Deletions cut 3 bases from V and 4 bases from J, with 9 bases between. In DNA, the CDR3 is TGTGCCAGCAGTGACTTTGCGAGCACTGAAGCTTTCTTT. Protein sequence: CASSDFASTEAFF.

The V and J genes are TRBV20-1 and TRBJ1-1; the D is unclear. Germline V gives CDR1 DFQATT, CDR2 SNEGSKA (reference sequence). With 6 bases removed from V and 4 bases from J, the gap between germline ends came to 9 bases. The CDR3 contains 11 residues. The CDR3 here is CSASTATEAFF. As DNA, the CDR3 is TGCAGTGCCAGCACAGCCACTGAAGCTTTCTTT.

V and J are TRBV28 and TRBJ2-1, with no clear D. CDR1 is MDHEN, CDR2 SYDVKM, per germline. V lost 6 bases and J 8 bases, leaving 14 bases between the germline ends. The length of the CDR3 is 13 residues. The CDR3 DNA is TGTGCCAGCAGCTTAGCCGGAGCCTATGAGCAGTTCTTC. Encoded protein: CASSLAGAYEQFF. Drawing the rest from reference TRBV28 and TRBJ2-1, the complete variable domain is DVKVTQSSRYLVKRTGEKVFLECVQDMDHENMFWYRQDPGLGLRLIYFSYDVKMKEKGDIPEGYSVSREKKERFSLILESASTNQTSMYLCASSLAGAYEQFFGPGTRLTVL.

This chain joins TRBV7-2 and TRBJ1-1, with D hard to call. The CDR3 is made up of 15 amino acids. The V gene's germline CDR1 is SGHTA and CDR2 FQGNSA. Trimming stripped 5 bases from V and 1 base from J, with 14 bases between. CDR3 amino acids: CASSPAVQPNTEAFF. As DNA, the CDR3 is TGTGCCAGCAGCCCGGCTGTACAGCCGAACACTGAAGCTTTCTTT.

V and J are TRBV20-1 and TRBJ2-5; no firm D call. The CDR3 loop spans 11 amino acids. Germline lookup yields CDR1 DFQATT and CDR2 SNEGSKA (reference sequence). V lost 6 bases, J lost 1 base, and 6 bases lay in between. The CDR3 here is CSAQSQETQYF. CDR3 sequence (DNA): TGCAGTGCGCAGTCCCAAGAGACCCAGTACTTC.

This clone occurred a few times. V and J are TRBV20-1 and TRBJ1-5; D not certain. The CDR3 has 11 amino acids. V was pared by 3 bases and J by 7 bases, with 7 bases between. Germline CDR1 and CDR2: DFQATT and SNEGSKA (reference sequence). The CDR3 loop is CSARASQPQHF. CDR3 nucleotides: TGCAGTGCTAGGGCATCACAGCCCCAGCATTTT.

The chain uses TRBV7-6 and TRBJ2-3, with 11 bases that match TRBD2. The germline V gene encodes CDR1 SGHVS and CDR2 FNYEAQ. CDR3 size: 17 residues. Losses at the gene ends were 3 bases for V and 0 bases for J; bases not matched to a gene: 5. CDR3 sequence: CASSLWTSGSSTDTQYF. CDR3 coding DNA: TGTGCCAGCAGCTTGTGGACTAGCGGGTCTAGCACAGATACGCAGTATTTT.

The J gene is TRBJ2-3, the V gene TRBV28; 9 bases fit TRBD1. The CDR3 loop spans 16 amino acids. The germline V gene encodes CDR1 MDHEN and CDR2 SYDVKM. Losses at the gene ends were 2 bases for V and 0 bases for J; bases not matched to a gene: 3. The CDR3 here is CASSLPGTGSTDTQYF. The CDR3 DNA sequence: TGTGCCAGCAGTTTACCCGGGACAGGGAGCACAGATACGCAGTATTTT. The full variable domain, completed using reference TRBV28 and TRBJ2-3, is DVKVTQSSRYLVKRTGEKVFLECVQDMDHENMFWYRQDPGLGLRLIYFSYDVKMKEKGDIPEGYSVSREKKERFSLILESASTNQTSMYLCASSLPGTGSTDTQYFGPGTRLTVL.

V and J are TRBV29-1 and TRBJ2-7; 10 bases fit TRBD1. Losses at the gene ends were 5 bases for V and 2 bases for J; bases not matched to a gene: 12. The CDR3 runs 16 residues. CDR1 and CDR2 (germline): SQVTM, ANQGSEA. The CDR3 is CSVLTQAGTGAYEQYF. The CDR3, as DNA: TGCAGCGTTCTCACTCAAGCCGGGACAGGGGCCTACGAGCAGTACTTC.

The genes are TRBV7-2 and TRBJ2-1, with 15 bases matching TRBD2. The junction had 6 bases not matched to a gene; V was cut back by 5 bases and J by 1 base. Germline loops: CDR1 SGHTA, CDR2 FQGNSA. The length of the CDR3 is 18 residues. CDR3 in DNA: TGTGCCAGCAGCCTAGGACTAGCGGGAGGGGGTTCCTACAATGAGCAGTTCTTC. Its translation: CASSLGLAGGGSYNEQFF.

This chain joins TRBV6-5 and TRBJ1-4; D is possibly TRBD1 (5 bases). CDR3 size: 13 residues. The V gene's germline CDR1 is MNHEY and CDR2 SVGAGI. V dropped 8 bases and J dropped 7 bases, with 14 bases sitting between them. CDR3 sequence: CASSRGGSEKLFF. CDR3 nucleotides: TGTGCCAGCTCCCGGGGGGGGTCTGAAAAACTGTTTTTT.

The chain employs TRBV5-1 and TRBJ2-2; D is unclear. The V gene's germline CDR1 is SGHRS and CDR2 YFSETQ. Trimming left V 4 bases short and J 0 bases short, with 13 bases between. This CDR3 is 16 amino acids long. The CDR3 is CASSLKLTSNTGELFF. The CDR3 nucleotides read TGCGCCAGCAGCCTCAAACTCACCTCGAACACCGGGGAGCTGTTTTTT.

This chain connects TRBV7-2 to TRBJ2-2; D not certain. V lost 3 bases to trimming and J lost 1 base, with 6 bases between them. Per the germline V gene, CDR1 is SGHTA and CDR2 is FQGNSA. The CDR3 is 14 amino acids. The CDR3 sequence is CASSLSGNTGELFF. The CDR3 nucleotides read TGTGCCAGCAGCTTGTCAGGGAACACCGGGGAGCTGTTTTTT.

The chain links TRBV29-1 to TRBJ2-7, with 9 bases identical to TRBD1. Losses at the gene ends were 6 bases for V and 3 bases for J; bases not matched to a gene: 6. The germline gives CDR1 SQVTM, CDR2 ANQGSEA. This CDR3 contains 13 residues. The CDR3, as DNA: TGCAGCGTACCGGGACAGGGCAACTACGAGCAGTACTTC. This encodes CSVPGQGNYEQYF.

This clone has more than one count but fewer than ten. V gene TRBV2 combines with J gene TRBJ1-5, with TRBD1 matching over 10 bases. The V and J ends lost 5 bases and 7 bases, in that order; junction bases with no gene match: 5. The CDR3 has 14 amino acids. The V gene's germline CDR1 is SNHLY and CDR2 FYNNEI. The CDR3 sequence is CASSPDRGDQPQHF. The DNA of the CDR3 is TGTGCCAGCAGTCCGGACAGGGGGGACCAGCCCCAGCATTTT.